The clone carrying this T cell receptor (beta chain) was observed a single time. Its antigen is as yet unknown. Naive CD8 populations comprised CD45RO-negative cells positively selected for CCR7, excluding terminally differentiated effector memory CD45RA+ cells. Nashville, Tennessee was home to all donors, each a Caucasian adult. The sample belongs to a study of shared clonotypes between healthy human individuals. Study-wide results and limits: The sharing of about 5.3% of naive CD4 clonotypes was seen across a handful of donors.

Assay execution proceeded at the deep level. Tens of thousands of T cell genomes, or around 0.2 ug DNA, went into the sorted-subset replicate PCRs. Clones were read by immunoSEQ multiplex PCR, and TCRdb kept only the in-frame ones, dropping some. Of about 2.2 million clones listed, about 93% are singletons. The V gene end was trimmed by 1 base and the J gene end by 1 base; junction bases not matched to a gene: 13. Germline V CDR1 and CDR2: SGHTA, FQGNSA. The CDR3 extends over 18 amino acids. The V call is TRBV7-2, the J call TRBJ2-7, with 7 bases fitting TRBD2. The source of this sequence is a man between 18 and 35 years old in good health. Some clones in this sample may be carry-over from other donors' samples. Input material: naive CD8+ T cells from PBMCs. CDR3 bases: TGTGCCAGCAGCTTAGTCTTGGGTGTCGGGAGGACTTCCTACGAGCAGTACTTC. Translating gives CASSLVLGVGRTSYEQYF. Supplemented by reference TRBV7-2 and TRBJ2-7, the full variable domain reads GAGVSQSPSNKVTEKGKDVELRCDPISGHTALYWYRQSLGQGLEFLIYFQGNSAPDKSGLPSDRFSAERTGGSVSTLTIQRTQQEDSAVYLCASSLVLGVGRTSYEQYFGPGTRLTVT.